This note documents a single T cell receptor beta chain sequence. Its antigen is still unknown. The source of the sample is a study of beta chain features in type 1 diabetes. Whole-study findings and limits: Patients with type 1 diabetes carried fewer insertions and had more deletions at their VDJ junctions. Among patients with Type 1 diabetes, TCRB CDR3s were moderately but significantly shorter in every one of the four CD4+ subsets.

CDR1 and CDR2 (germline): SGHNT, YYREEE (reference sequence). V was clipped by 3 bases and J by 4 bases; unmatched bases: 7. This CDR3 is built from 16 residues. CD4+ naive, central memory, regulatory and stem cell-like memory subsets were isolated by sorting on CD45RO/CCR7/CD25/CD127/CD95/CD27. Isolated RNA was reverse transcribed in full, so expressed TCRB transcripts were sequenced. About 960,000 reads were obtained per stem cell-like memory T cell sample on average. Profiling relied on immunoSEQ multiplex PCR, and the TCRdb table lists in-frame clones only, not all of them. The repertoire holds 20,000 to 25,000 clones, with 68% as singletons.

J is TRBJ2-1 and V is TRBV5-4; TRBD2 agrees at 10 bases. The sequenced material came from stem cell memory CD4+ T cells from blood. The source of this sequence is a woman in her forties with type 1 diabetes. CDR3 region: CASSWGGSGGYNEQFF. Here the CDR3 DNA reads TGTGCCAGCAGCTGGGGCGGTAGCGGGGGGTACAATGAGCAGTTCTTC.